This T cell receptor beta chain was obtained from a study of shared T cell receptors in the human thymus. V shed 4 bases, J shed 6 bases, and the junction held 10 bases outside the gene matches. From germline, CDR1 is SGHRS and CDR2 YFSETQ. The CDR3 covers 15 residues. Some clones are missing from TCRdb's copy, which holds only in-frame ones; the method was immunoSEQ multiplex PCR. The sample lists roughly 660,000 clones, around nine tenths occurring once. The same sample was also studied in work on human thymus T cells. Per that paper: Having corrective surgery for congenital heart defects, healthy Finnish infants were the ones who donated. Thymus tissue for the work was resected from patients undergoing corrective heart surgery. Repertoires from thymus and blood appeared to show biased V and J gene usage. Highly overlapping thymic repertoires among unrelated individuals were reported in related research.

The chain is built from TRBV5-1 and TRBJ2-1; 7 bases fit TRBD2. This clonotype was sampled from a boy in the first two years of life with a congenital heart defect. The specimen was thymocytes. The DNA of the CDR3 is TGCGCCAGCAGCCTGGGGACTACCCGGGGCAATGAGCAGTTCTTC. Residues: CASSLGTTRGNEQFF.